This record looks at one TCR beta chain sequence and its context. At the DNA level, this CDR3 is encoded by other sequences in the same sample as well. The data originate from a study of blood T cell repertoires in COVID-19. Study processing details: Scientists estimated how many nucleated cells there were by amplifying reference gene primers. Sequencing was performed with immunoSEQ multiplex PCR; in TCRdb, only in-frame clones are kept and a portion is missing. D and trimming come from the DNA, and the V and J calls and clone size come from that table. The sample consists of 200,000 to 250,000 clones, 65% to 90% of them appearing once. CDR3 size: 14 residues. Germline values: CDR1 SGHTA, CDR2 FQGNSA. The germline V and J ends were trimmed by 1 base and 7 bases, with 10 bases remaining between them.

The chain couples TRBV7-2 to TRBJ1-4; D uncertain. The sample was peripheral blood. The source is a man in his forties or fifties with active or convalescent COVID-19. CDR3 amino acids: CASSLERSGEKLFF. In DNA form, the CDR3 reads TGTGCCAGCAGCTTAGAGCGTTCTGGTGAAAAACTGTTTTTT.